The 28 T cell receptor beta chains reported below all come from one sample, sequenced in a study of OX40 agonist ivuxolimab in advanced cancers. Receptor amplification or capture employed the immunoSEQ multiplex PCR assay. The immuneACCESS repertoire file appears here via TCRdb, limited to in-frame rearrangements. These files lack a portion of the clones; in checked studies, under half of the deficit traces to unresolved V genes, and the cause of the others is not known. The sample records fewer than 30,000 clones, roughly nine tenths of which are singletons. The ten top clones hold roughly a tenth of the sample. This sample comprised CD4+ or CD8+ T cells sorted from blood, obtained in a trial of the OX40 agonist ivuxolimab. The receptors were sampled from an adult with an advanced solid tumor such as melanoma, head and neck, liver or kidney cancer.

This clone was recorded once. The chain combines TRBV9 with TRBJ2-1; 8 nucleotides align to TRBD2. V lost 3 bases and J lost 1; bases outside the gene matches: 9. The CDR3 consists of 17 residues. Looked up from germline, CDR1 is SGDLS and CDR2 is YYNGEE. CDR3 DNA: TGTGCCAGCAGCGCCCCAGTGGGCGGGGGGTCCTACAATGAGCAGTTCTTC. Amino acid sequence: CASSAPVGGGSYNEQFF.

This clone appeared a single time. The CDR3 sequence is CASSPLEGTVYEQYF. The CDR3 nucleotides are TGTGCCAGCTCACCACTAGAGGGCACCGTTTACGAGCAGTACTTC. The chain employs TRBV18 and TRBJ2-7, with D maybe TRBD2 (5 bases). This CDR3 has 15 amino acids. V dropped 1 base and J dropped 4 bases, with 14 bases sitting between them. CDR1 is KGHSH and CDR2 is LQKENI in the germline V gene.

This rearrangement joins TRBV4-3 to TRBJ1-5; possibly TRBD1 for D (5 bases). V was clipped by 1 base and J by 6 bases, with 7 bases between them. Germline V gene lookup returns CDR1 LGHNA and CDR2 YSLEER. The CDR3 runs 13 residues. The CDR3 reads CASSQARGQPQHF. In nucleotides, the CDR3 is TGCGCCAGCAGCCAAGCGAGGGGTCAGCCCCAGCATTTT.

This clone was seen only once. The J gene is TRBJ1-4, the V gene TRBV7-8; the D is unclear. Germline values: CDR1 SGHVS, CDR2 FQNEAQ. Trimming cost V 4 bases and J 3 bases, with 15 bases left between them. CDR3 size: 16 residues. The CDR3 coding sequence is TGTGCCAGCAGCTCCGCCGTAGGGTGGTCTAATGAAAAACTGTTTTTT. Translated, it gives CASSSAVGWSNEKLFF.

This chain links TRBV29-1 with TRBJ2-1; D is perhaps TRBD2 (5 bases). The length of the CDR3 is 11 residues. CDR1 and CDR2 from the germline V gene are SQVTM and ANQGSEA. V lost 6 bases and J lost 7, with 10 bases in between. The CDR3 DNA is TGCAGCGTAGCGCGGACTAATGAGCAGTTCTTC. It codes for CSVARTNEQFF.

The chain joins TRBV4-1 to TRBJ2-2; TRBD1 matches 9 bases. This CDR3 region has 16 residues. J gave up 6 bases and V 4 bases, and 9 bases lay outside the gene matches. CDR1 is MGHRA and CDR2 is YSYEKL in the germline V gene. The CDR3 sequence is CASSRTGTGLSGELFF. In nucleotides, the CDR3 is TGCGCCAGCAGCCGCACCGGGACAGGGCTGTCCGGGGAGCTGTTTTTT.

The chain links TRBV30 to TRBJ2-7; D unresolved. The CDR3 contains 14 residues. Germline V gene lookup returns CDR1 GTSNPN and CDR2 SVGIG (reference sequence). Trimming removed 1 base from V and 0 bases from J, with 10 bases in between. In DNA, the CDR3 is TGTGCCTGGAGTGAAAGCCATAGCTCCTACGAGCAGTACTTC. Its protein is CAWSESHSSYEQYF.

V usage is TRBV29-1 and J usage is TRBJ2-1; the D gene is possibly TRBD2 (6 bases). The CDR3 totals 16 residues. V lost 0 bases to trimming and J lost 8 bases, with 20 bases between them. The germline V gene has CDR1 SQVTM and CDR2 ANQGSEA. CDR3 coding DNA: TGCAGCGTTGAAGACGTGACAGCGGGCCTACTCTATGAGCAGTTCTTC. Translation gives CSVEDVTAGLLYEQFF.

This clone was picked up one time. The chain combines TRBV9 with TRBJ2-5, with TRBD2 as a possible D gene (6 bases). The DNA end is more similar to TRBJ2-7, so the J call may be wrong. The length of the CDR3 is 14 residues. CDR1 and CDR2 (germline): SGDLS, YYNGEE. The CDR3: CASSVGRGGDEQYF. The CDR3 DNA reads TGTGCCAGCAGCGTAGGTAGGGGAGGAGACGAGCAGTACTTC.

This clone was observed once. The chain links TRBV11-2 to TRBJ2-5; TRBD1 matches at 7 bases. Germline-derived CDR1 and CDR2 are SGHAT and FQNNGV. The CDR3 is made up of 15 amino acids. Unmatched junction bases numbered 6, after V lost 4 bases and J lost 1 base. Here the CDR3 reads CASSSWDSTQETQYF. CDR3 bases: TGTGCCAGCAGCTCCTGGGACAGTACCCAAGAGACCCAGTACTTC.

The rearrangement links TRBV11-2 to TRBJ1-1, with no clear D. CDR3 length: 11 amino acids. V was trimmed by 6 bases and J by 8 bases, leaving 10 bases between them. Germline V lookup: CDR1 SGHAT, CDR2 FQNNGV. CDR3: CASRLGVEAFF. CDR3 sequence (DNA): TGTGCCAGCAGGCTTGGGGTAGAAGCTTTCTTT.

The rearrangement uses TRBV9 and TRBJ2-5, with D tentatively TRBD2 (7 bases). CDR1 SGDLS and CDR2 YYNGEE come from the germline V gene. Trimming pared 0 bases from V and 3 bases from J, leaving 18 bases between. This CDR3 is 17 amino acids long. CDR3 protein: CASSVGPGEGIEETQYF. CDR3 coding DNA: TGTGCCAGCAGCGTAGGTCCAGGGGAGGGGATTGAAGAGACCCAGTACTTC.

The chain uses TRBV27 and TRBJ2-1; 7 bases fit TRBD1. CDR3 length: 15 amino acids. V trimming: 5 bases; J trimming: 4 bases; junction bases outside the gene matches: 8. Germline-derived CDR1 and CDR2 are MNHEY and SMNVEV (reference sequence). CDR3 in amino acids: CASSDQGEGYNEQFF. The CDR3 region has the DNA TGTGCCAGCAGTGACCAGGGGGAAGGATACAATGAGCAGTTCTTC.

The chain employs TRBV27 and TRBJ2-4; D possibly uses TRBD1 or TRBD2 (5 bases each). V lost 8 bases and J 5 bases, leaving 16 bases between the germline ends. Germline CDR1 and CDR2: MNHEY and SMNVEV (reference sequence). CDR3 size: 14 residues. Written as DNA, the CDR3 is TGTGCCAGCCGGGGTAGAGGGGACGAAAACATTCAGTACTTC. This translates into CASRGRGDENIQYF.

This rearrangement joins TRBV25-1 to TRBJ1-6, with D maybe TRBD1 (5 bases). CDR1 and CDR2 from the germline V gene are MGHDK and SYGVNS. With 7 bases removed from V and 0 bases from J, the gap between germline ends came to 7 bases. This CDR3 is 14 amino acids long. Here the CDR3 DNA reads TGTGCCAGCAAGGGGAGCTCCTATAATTCACCCCTCCACTTT. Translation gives CASKGSSYNSPLHF.

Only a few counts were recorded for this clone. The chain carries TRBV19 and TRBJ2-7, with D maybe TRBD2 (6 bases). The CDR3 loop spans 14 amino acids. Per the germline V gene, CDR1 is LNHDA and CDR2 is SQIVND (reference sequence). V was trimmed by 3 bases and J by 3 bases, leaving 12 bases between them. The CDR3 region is CASSILVGSYEQYF. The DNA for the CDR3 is TGTGCCAGTAGTATTTTAGTCGGGAGCTACGAGCAGTACTTC.

The CDR3 reads CASSFPGQGVYEQYF. For the CDR3, the DNA is TGTGCCAGCAGCTTCCCGGGACAGGGGGTATACGAGCAGTACTTC. This sequence joins TRBV5-8 and TRBJ2-7; 11 bases fit TRBD1. Per germline, CDR1 SGHTS and CDR2 YDEGEE. Trimming at V came to 2 bases and at J to 4 bases, leaving 5 bases not matched to a gene. The CDR3 totals 15 residues.

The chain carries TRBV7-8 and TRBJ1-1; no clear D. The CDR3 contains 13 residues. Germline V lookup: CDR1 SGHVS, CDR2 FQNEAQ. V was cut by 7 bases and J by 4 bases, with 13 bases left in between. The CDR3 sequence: CASNERFSTEAFF. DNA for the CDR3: TGTGCCAGCAACGAAAGGTTCTCCACTGAAGCTTTCTTT.

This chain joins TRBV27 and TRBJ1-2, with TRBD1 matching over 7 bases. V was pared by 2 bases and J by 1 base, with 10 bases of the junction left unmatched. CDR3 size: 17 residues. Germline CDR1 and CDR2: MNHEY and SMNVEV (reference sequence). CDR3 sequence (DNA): TGTGCCAGCAGTTTAGTCCCTCAGGGGGATCTTAACTATGGCTACACCTTC. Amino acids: CASSLVPQGDLNYGYTF.

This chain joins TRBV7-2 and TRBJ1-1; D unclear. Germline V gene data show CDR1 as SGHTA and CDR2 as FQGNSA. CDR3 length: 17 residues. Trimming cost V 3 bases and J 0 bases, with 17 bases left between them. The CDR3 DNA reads TGTGCCAGCAGCTTGGACCCGGGATGGGAGTTGAACACTGAAGCTTTCTTT. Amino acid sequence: CASSLDPGWELNTEAFF.

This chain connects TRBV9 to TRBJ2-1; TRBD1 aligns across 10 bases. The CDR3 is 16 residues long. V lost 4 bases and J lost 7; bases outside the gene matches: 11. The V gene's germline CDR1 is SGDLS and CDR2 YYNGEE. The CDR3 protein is CASSPSGTGVLNEQFF. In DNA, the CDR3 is TGTGCCAGCAGCCCATCTGGGACAGGGGTTTTGAATGAGCAGTTCTTC.

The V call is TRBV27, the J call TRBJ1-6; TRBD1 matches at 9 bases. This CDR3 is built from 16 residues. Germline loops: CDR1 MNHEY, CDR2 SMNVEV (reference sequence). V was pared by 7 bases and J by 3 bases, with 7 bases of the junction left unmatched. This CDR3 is CASTADRGDYNSPLHF. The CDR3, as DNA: TGTGCCAGCACCGCGGACAGGGGAGACTATAATTCACCCCTCCACTTT.

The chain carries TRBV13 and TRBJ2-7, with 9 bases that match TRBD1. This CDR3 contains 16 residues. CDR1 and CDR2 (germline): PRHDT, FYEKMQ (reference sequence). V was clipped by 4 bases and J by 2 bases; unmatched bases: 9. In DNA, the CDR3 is TGTGCCAGCAGCTACGCAGGGACAGGGAATCCCTACGAGCAGTACTTC. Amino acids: CASSYAGTGNPYEQYF.

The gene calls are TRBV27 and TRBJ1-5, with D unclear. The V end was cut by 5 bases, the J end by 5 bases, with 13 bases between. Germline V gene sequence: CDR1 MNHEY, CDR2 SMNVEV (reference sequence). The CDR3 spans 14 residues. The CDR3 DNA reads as TGTGCCAGCAGTACCGGGGATACCGATCAGCCCCAGCATTTT. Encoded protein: CASSTGDTDQPQHF.

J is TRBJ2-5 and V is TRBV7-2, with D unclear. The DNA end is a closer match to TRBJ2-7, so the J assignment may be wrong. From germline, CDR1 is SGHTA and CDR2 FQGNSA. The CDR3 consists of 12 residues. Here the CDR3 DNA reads TGTGCCAGCAGCTTCGTCTCCTACGAGCAGTACTTC. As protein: CASSFVSYEQYF.

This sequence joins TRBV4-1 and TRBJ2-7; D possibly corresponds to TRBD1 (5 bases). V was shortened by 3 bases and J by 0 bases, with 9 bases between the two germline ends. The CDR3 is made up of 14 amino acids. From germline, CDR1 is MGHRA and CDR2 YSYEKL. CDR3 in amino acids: CASSQGRNSYEQYF. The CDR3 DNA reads TGCGCCAGCAGCCAGGGGCGGAACTCCTACGAGCAGTACTTC.

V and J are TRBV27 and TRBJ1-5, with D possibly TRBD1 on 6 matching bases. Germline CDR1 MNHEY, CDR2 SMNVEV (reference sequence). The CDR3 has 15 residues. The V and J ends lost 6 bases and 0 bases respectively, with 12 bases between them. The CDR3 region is CASRIQGYSNQPQHF. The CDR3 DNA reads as TGTGCCAGCAGAATACAGGGTTATAGCAATCAGCCCCAGCATTTT.

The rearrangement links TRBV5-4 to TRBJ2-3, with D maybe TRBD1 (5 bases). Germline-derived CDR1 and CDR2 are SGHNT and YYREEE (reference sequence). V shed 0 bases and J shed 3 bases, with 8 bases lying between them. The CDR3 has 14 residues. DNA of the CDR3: TGTGCCAGCAGCTTGGGGGGCGCGACAGATACGCAGTATTTT. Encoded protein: CASSLGGATDTQYF.